This T cell receptor beta chain was identified in a study of preoperative IRX-2 immunotherapy in early breast cancer. Treatment defined: preoperative locoregional IRX-2 cytokine immunotherapy. In this sample, this clone turned up a few times. The CDR3 spans 16 residues. Trimming cost V 5 bases and J 0 bases; bases outside gene matches: 7. Germline V CDR1 and CDR2: SGHNT, YENEEA. Measured with immunoSEQ multiplex PCR; TCRdb has only the in-frame clones, and not every one. The sample shows under 3,000 clones, about 75% of them seen only once. The receptor's source is a human donor with breast cancer. Here the sequenced sample was tumor tissue, taken before IRX-2 immunotherapy. The chain employs TRBV11-3 and TRBJ2-1, with 7 positions matching TRBD2. CDR3 DNA: TGTGCCAGCAGCCCATCTAGCGGAAGCTCCTACAATGAGCAGTTCTTC. Translated, it gives CASSPSSGSSYNEQFF.